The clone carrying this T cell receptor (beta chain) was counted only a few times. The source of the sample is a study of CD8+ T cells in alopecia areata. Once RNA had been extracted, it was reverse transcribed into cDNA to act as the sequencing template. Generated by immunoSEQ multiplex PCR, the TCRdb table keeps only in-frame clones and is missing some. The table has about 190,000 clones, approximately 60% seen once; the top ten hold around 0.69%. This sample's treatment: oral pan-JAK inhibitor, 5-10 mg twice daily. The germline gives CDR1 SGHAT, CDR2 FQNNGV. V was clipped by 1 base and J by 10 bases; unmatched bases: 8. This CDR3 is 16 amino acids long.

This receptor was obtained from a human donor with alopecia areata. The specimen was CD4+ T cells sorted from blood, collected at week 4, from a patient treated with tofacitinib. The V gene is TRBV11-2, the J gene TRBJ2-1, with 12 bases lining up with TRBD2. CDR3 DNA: TGTGCCAGCAGCTTAGTGGCTAGCGGGAGGGCTCGGGAGCAGTTCTTC. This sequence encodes CASSLVASGRAREQFF.